This record covers a single T cell receptor beta chain. The data originate from a study of a mutant IDH1 vaccine in newly diagnosed glioma. Generated by immunoSEQ multiplex PCR, the TCRdb table keeps only in-frame clones and is missing some. The repertoire holds approximately 70,000 clones, with approximately 79% as singletons. Described time point: baseline, week 1 (first vaccination visit). As for treatment: pre-vaccination baseline after standard-of-care therapy. Sequenced material: PBMCs, taken from a glioma patient treated with radiotherapy, temozolomide or both. The TCR was taken from a man over 45 with glioma.

CDR3 nucleotides: TGTGCCAGCAGCCGCGGGCCAGGCAATGAGCAGTTCTTC. Its translation is CASSRGPGNEQFF. The chain is built from TRBV2 and TRBJ2-1, with D possibly being TRBD2 (5 bases). Germline V lookup: CDR1 SNHLY, CDR2 FYNNEI. This CDR3 comprises 13 residues. Deletions cut 6 bases from V and 6 bases from J, with 12 bases between.